These 18 T cell receptor beta chains originate from one sample sequenced in a study of CD8 T cells in ankylosing spondylitis. Study findings and constraints: A TCR beta motif of eight highly homologous variants appeared characteristic of ankylosing spondylitis blood.

Antigens of these TCRs are unknown. TCRdb re-derived calls from the 5' RACE reads in MiXCR, one entry per CDR3 protein. The sample carries fewer than 750,000 distinct CDR3 sequences, under 20% recorded once. Sequenced material: blood, either unsorted or a sorted T cell fraction (not recorded which). The receptors shown here come from a male donor with ankylosing spondylitis.

V usage is TRBV10-3 and J usage is TRBJ2-5; the D gene is possibly TRBD1 (6 bases). Between the trimmed V and J ends, which lost 8 bases and 2 bases, there was a span of 15 bases. Germline lookup yields CDR1 ENHRY and CDR2 SYGVKD. The CDR3 has 14 residues. The CDR3, as DNA: TGTGCCATCTCCCTCACAGGGTCGCAAGAGACCCAGTACTTC. This gives the protein CAISLTGSQETQYF.

This CDR3 reads CASRRTSGVAGELFF. The CDR3 coding sequence is TGTGCCAGCAGGAGGACTAGCGGGGTTGCCGGGGAGCTGTTTTTT. This chain connects TRBV2 to TRBJ2-2, with 12 bases aligning to TRBD2. Per germline, CDR1 SNHLY and CDR2 FYNNEI. The CDR3 is 15 amino acids. With V trimmed by 6 bases and J by 6 bases, 5 bases remained unmatched. Full variable domain (missing parts from reference TRBV2 and TRBJ2-2): EPEVTQTPSHQVTQMGQEVILRCVPISNHLYFYWYRQILGQKVEFLVSFYNNEISEKSEIFDDQFSVERPDGSNFTLKIRSTKLEDSAMYFCASRRTSGVAGELFFGEGSRLTVL.

The chain has TRBV10-2 and TRBJ2-1; 8 bases match TRBD2. The CDR3 is 16 residues long. The V segment lost 1 base and the J segment 4 bases; nucleotides outside the gene matches: 6. CDR1 WSHSY and CDR2 SAAADI come from the germline V gene. This CDR3 is CASSEFPPGGYNEQFF. CDR3 nucleotide sequence: TGCGCCAGCAGTGAGTTCCCACCGGGGGGGTACAATGAGCAGTTCTTC.

This clonotype was recorded at least ten times. The chain is built from TRBV12-3 or TRBV12-4 and TRBJ2-7; D may be TRBD1 (6 bases). The length of the CDR3 is 14 residues. V was trimmed by 1 base and J by 2 bases, leaving 9 bases between them. The CDR3: CASSLETGAYEQYF. The CDR3 DNA reads as TGTGCCAGCAGTTTAGAGACAGGAGCCTACGAGCAGTACTTC.

This rearrangement joins TRBV6-2 or TRBV6-3 to TRBJ2-3; either TRBD1 or TRBD2 may supply D (6 bases each). The CDR3 covers 14 residues. Germline CDR1 MNHEY, CDR2 SVGEGT. V lost 7 bases, J lost 2 bases, and 13 bases lay in between. CDR3 nucleotides: TGTGCCAGCACTGGGGGGCAGGCCACAGATACGCAGTATTTT. Its protein is CASTGGQATDTQYF.

This clonotype was detected only a few times. The chain has TRBV4-1 and TRBJ2-3; D is perhaps TRBD1 (5 bases). The germline CDR1 and CDR2 sequences are MGHRA and YSYEKL. There are 14 residues in the CDR3. V was trimmed by 4 bases and J by 5 bases, leaving 13 bases between them. Here the CDR3 reads CASSPTGLQDTQYF. CDR3 nucleotide sequence: TGCGCCAGCAGCCCAACAGGCTTGCAAGATACGCAGTATTTT.

The CDR3 nucleotides read TGTGCCAGCAGCCGAGGGACAGAAAAGGGTTCCGGGGAGCTGTTTTTT. Its translation: CASSRGTEKGSGELFF. The chain carries TRBV4-2 and TRBJ2-2, with 7 bases that match TRBD1. After removal of 4 bases from V and 6 bases from J, the junction contained 11 bases not matched to a gene. The germline V gene encodes CDR1 LGHNA and CDR2 YNFKEQ. The CDR3 sequence is 16 residues long.

This sequence joins TRBV12-3 or TRBV12-4 and TRBJ2-3; D call uncertain. Trimming left V 1 base short and J 1 base short, with 9 bases between. The CDR3 is 15 amino acids. Here the CDR3 reads CASSLVPHRTDTQYF. Written as DNA, the CDR3 is TGTGCCAGCAGTTTAGTGCCCCACCGCACAGATACGCAGTATTTT.

This clonotype showed up just a few times. The gene calls are TRBV3-1 and TRBJ1-2; 8 bases align to TRBD1. The germline CDR1 and CDR2 sequences are LGHDT and YNNKEL (reference sequence). V dropped 2 bases and J dropped 8; count of bases not matched to a gene: 10. CDR3 length equals 15 residues. In nucleotides, the CDR3 is TGTGCCAGCAGCCAAAAGTGGTGGGCAGGGGGCGGCTACACCTTC. Translated: CASSQKWWAGGGYTF. Using reference TRBV3-1 and TRBJ1-2 for the parts outside the CDR3, the full variable domain is DTAVSQTPKYLVTQMGNDKSIKCEQNLGHDTMYWYKQDSKKFLKIMFSYNNKELIINETVPNRFSPKSPDKAHLNLHINSLELGDSAVYFCASSQKWWAGGGYTFGSGTRLTVV.

This clonotype was observed a handful of times. The genes are TRBV20-1 and TRBJ1-1; unclear D gene. Per germline, CDR1 DFQATT and CDR2 SNEGSKA (reference sequence). The CDR3 contains 13 residues. V was shortened by 3 bases and J by 7 bases, with 15 bases between the two germline ends. The CDR3 protein is CSASRSPELEAFF. CDR3 nucleotides: TGCAGTGCTAGCCGAAGCCCGGAGCTTGAAGCTTTCTTT.

This chain links TRBV4-2 with TRBJ2-7; D is undetermined. CDR1 and CDR2 (germline): LGHNA, YNFKEQ. V dropped 8 bases and J dropped 0 bases, with 11 bases sitting between them. This CDR3 region has 13 residues. The CDR3 region has the DNA TGTGCCAGCTCCGACCAAAGCTCCTACGAGCAGTACTTC. Amino acids: CASSDQSSYEQYF.

This clonotype has a single count. The V call is TRBV5-1, the J call TRBJ2-5; 8 bases align to TRBD2. The length of the CDR3 is 15 residues. Germline trimming cut 0 bases from V and 6 bases from J; bases unmatched to any gene: 7. CDR1 SGHRS and CDR2 YFSETQ come from the germline V gene. CDR3 DNA: TGCGCCAGCAGCTTGGGTGATCCGGGGGGGAAGACCCAGTACTTC. It yields the protein CASSLGDPGGKTQYF.

V usage is TRBV5-1 and J usage is TRBJ1-6; D remains unclear. This CDR3 has 14 residues. The germline V and J ends were trimmed by 2 bases and 10 bases, with 13 bases remaining between them. Looked up from germline, CDR1 is SGHRS and CDR2 is YFSETQ. Here the CDR3 reads CASSLGDRPSPLHF. Written as DNA, the CDR3 is TGCGCCAGCAGCTTAGGTGACCGACCCTCACCCCTCCACTTT.

This rearrangement joins TRBV5-1 to TRBJ2-7; 7 bases map to TRBD1. This CDR3 is built from 15 residues. The J segment lost 3 bases and the V segment lost 4 bases, leaving 10 bases of the junction unmatched. The germline V gene encodes CDR1 SGHRS and CDR2 YFSETQ. CDR3 nucleotides: TGCGCCAGCAGCCATACAGGGGCTCTCTTCTACGAGCAGTACTTC. Amino acids: CASSHTGALFYEQYF.

This clonotype showed up just a few times. The chain has TRBV28 and TRBJ2-1; 9 bases map to TRBD2. The CDR3 is 20 amino acids. V lost 2 bases, J lost 7 bases, and 21 bases stayed unmatched. From germline, CDR1 is MDHEN and CDR2 SYDVKM. The CDR3 region is CASSLSRSAGGLIVGNEQFF. The CDR3 region has the DNA TGTGCCAGCAGTTTAAGCCGTTCAGCGGGAGGACTAATTGTGGGGAATGAGCAGTTCTTC.

This sequence joins TRBV27 and TRBJ1-2; TRBD1 agrees at 8 bases. Germline values: CDR1 MNHEY, CDR2 SMNVEV (reference sequence). After removal of 2 bases from V and 8 bases from J, the junction contained 7 bases not matched to a gene. The CDR3 is 14 amino acids. This CDR3 reads CASSLRRTGQGYTF. CDR3 coding DNA: TGTGCCAGCAGTTTACGTCGGACAGGGCAGGGCTACACCTTC.

This chain connects TRBV3-1 to TRBJ2-3; 7 bases are shared with TRBD1. The CDR3 consists of 15 residues. Looked up from germline, CDR1 is LGHDT and CDR2 is YNNKEL (reference sequence). V was pared by 3 bases and J by 6 bases, with 9 bases of the junction left unmatched. The CDR3 bases are TGTGCCAGCAGCCATTCGGCGACAGGGTCGGATACGCAGTATTTT. Its protein is CASSHSATGSDTQYF.

V usage is TRBV29-1 and J usage is TRBJ2-1, with a possible D match to TRBD2 (5 bases). The length of the CDR3 is 14 residues. CDR1 is SQVTM and CDR2 is ANQGSEA in the germline V gene. Trimming left V 6 bases short and J 8 bases short, with 20 bases between. The CDR3 spells CSVSRPALSDEQFF. Written as DNA, the CDR3 is TGCAGCGTCTCAAGGCCAGCGCTTAGCGATGAGCAGTTCTTC.